This T cell receptor beta chain emerged from a study of T cells in localized non-small cell lung cancer. Measured with immunoSEQ multiplex PCR; TCRdb has only the in-frame clones, and not every one. The sample has 45,000 to 65,000 clones, around 80% seen once. Study observations and caveats: Sequencing, confined to only one tumor region, leaves heterogeneity possible. A denser population of T cells in blood accompanied longer overall survival.

The CDR3 runs to 13 residues. V was pared by 0 bases and J by 3 bases, with 8 bases between. CDR1 GTSNPN and CDR2 SVGIG come from the germline V gene (reference sequence). As for this clone: Its antigen is unknown.

The sequence came from a woman aged 35 to 70 with stage II lung adenocarcinoma. J is TRBJ1-1 and V is TRBV30; no definite D call. The starting material was PBMCs, obtained before any cancer treatment. The CDR3 DNA sequence: TGTGCCTGGAGTGTGGCCAGACACACTGAAGCTTTCTTT. Translated: CAWSVARHTEAFF. The full variable domain, its missing parts supplied by reference TRBV30 and TRBJ1-1, is SQTIHQWPATLVQPVGSPLSLECTVEGTSNPNLYWYRQAAGRGLQLLFYSVGIGQISSEVPQNLSASRPQDRQFILSSKKLLLSDSGFYLCAWSVARHTEAFFGQGTRLTVV.